The rows below give T cell receptor beta chains drawn from one sample of a study of T cell repertoires in cytomegalovirus infection. In TCRdb, the reads were re-called with MiXCR into one record per CDR3 protein. The sample includes roughly 280,000 distinct CDR3 sequences, roughly a fifth of them seen just once. No antigen has been assigned to these receptors. The sample in question was cultured PBMCs, obtained from culture after CMV antigen stimulation. These receptors all stem from a human donor in good health (CMV status not recorded). Some clones in this sample may be carry-over from other donors' samples. Each CDR3 is given with its conserved first and last residue. A D gene is named only where the DNA matches it firmly. Size tells how often a clone was seen (once, few, many) or the class of an expanded clone, and some rows leave it out.

v_gene	j_gene	d_gene	abundance	CDR3nt	CDR3aa
TRBV11-3	TRBJ1-6	TRBD1	many	TGTGCCAGCAGCCCACGGACAGGGGGCATGGGTTCACCCCTCCACTTT	CASSPRTGGMGSPLHF
TRBV14	TRBJ2-1	-	-	TGTGCCAGCAGCCACGCTCTCGGACAGCGAATCAATGAGCAGTTCTTC	CASSHALGQRINEQFF
TRBV12-3/TRBV12-4	TRBJ1-3	-	few	TGTGCCACCCGAGTTGGCCCTGGAAACACCATATATTTT	CATRVGPGNTIYF
TRBV7-9	TRBJ1-2	-	few	TGTGCCAGCAGTCCCTTTGACACAGGTCACTATGGCTACACCTTC	CASSPFDTGHYGYTF
TRBV4-2	TRBJ2-2	-	many	TGTGCCAGCAGCCAAGTGGACACACGTAACACCGGGGAGCTGTTTTTT	CASSQVDTRNTGELFF
TRBV4-2	TRBJ1-1	-	few	TGTGCCAGCAGCCAACCCAGACAGATGAACACTGAAGCTTTCTTT	CASSQPRQMNTEAFF
TRBV12-3/TRBV12-4	TRBJ1-1	-	many	TGTGCCAGCAGTTGGGTCAACACAGATGAAGCTTTCTTT	CASSWVNTDEAFF
TRBV5-1	TRBJ1-2	-	-	TGCGCCAGCAGCTTGGTCGGGGAGGTGGGCTATGGCTACACCTTC	CASSLVGEVGYGYTF
TRBV28	TRBJ1-1	-	few	TGTGCCAGCTCTAAGGGAGGACAACGGAACACTGAAGCTTTCTTT	CASSKGGQRNTEAFF
TRBV7-9	TRBJ2-3	-	few	TGTGCCAGCAGCTTATTGGACCAACTGGATACGCAGTATTTT	CASSLLDQLDTQYF
TRBV7-2	TRBJ2-3	-	many	TGTGCCAGCAGCTCCTATCTCGACACAGATACGCAGTATTTT	CASSSYLDTDTQYF
TRBV6-1	TRBJ2-2	-	-	TGTGCCAGCAGACGGGGGTTAATGGACACCGGGGAGCTGTTTTTT	CASRRGLMDTGELFF
TRBV5-4	TRBJ2-7	-	-	TGTGCCAGCAGCTTCAGGGGCGATGTTTACGAGCAGTACTTC	CASSFRGDVYEQYF
TRBV6-6	TRBJ2-7	-	-	TGTGCCAGCAGAACGATACGACAGACTACCTACGAGCAGTACTTC	CASRTIRQTTYEQYF
TRBV15	TRBJ1-4	TRBD1	-	TGTGCCACCAGCAGAGATATAGGGGACAGGGATAATGAAAAACTGTTTTTT	CATSRDIGDRDNEKLFF
TRBV2	TRBJ2-2	-	-	TGTGCCAGCAGTGAAGAATTGGAATTCGCTTACACCGGGGAGCTGTTTTTT	CASSEELEFAYTGELFF
TRBV27	TRBJ1-2	-	-	TGTGCCAGCAGTACACGGGAGAACTATGGCTACACCTTC	CASSTRENYGYTF
TRBV7-9	TRBJ2-1	-	-	TGTACCAGCAGCCTACAGGGTGCTCTTGATGAGCAGTTCTTC	CTSSLQGALDEQFF
TRBV12-3/TRBV12-4	TRBJ2-2	TRBD2	-	TGTGCCAGCTTGGGACTAGCGGGAGATCGGACCGGGGAGCTGTTTTTT	CASLGLAGDRTGELFF
TRBV4-2	TRBJ2-3	-	few	TGTGCCAGCAGCCAAGAGGCGGCGAGCACAGATACGCAGTATTTT	CASSQEAASTDTQYF
TRBV19	TRBJ2-5	TRBD2	-	TGTGCCAGTAGTAGCGGTAGCGGGAGAGAAGAGACCCAGTACTTC	CASSSGSGREETQYF
TRBV7-2	TRBJ2-1	-	-	TGTGCCAGCAGCCTACTCAGGAGCGGCAATGAGCAGTTCTTC	CASSLLRSGNEQFF
TRBV12-3/TRBV12-4	TRBJ1-1	-	-	TGTGCCAGCAGTTTAACGTCAGGGCCGGGGACTGAAGCTTTCTTT	CASSLTSGPGTEAFF
TRBV6-5	TRBJ1-1	-	-	TGTGCCAGCAGTTACCAGGGAGAAACGGTAGCTTTCTTT	CASSYQGETVAFF
TRBV6-1	TRBJ2-5	TRBD1	many	TGTGCCAGCAGCACCGTTGTCCCGGGACAGGGGGCAGAGACCCAGTACTTC	CASSTVVPGQGAETQYF
TRBV12-3/TRBV12-4	TRBJ2-5	-	-	TGTGCCAGCAGTCCCCAGCCCGGGACCCAAGAGACCCAGTACTTC	CASSPQPGTQETQYF
TRBV6-2/TRBV6-3	TRBJ2-1	TRBD2	few	TGTGCCAGCAGTTACCCAACGGGGGGGAGCTCCTACAATGAGCAGTTCTTC	CASSYPTGGSSYNEQFF
TRBV28	TRBJ2-4	-	-	TGTGCCAGCAGTTTCTTGGGGACCGCCTACAAAAACATTCAGTACTTC	CASSFLGTAYKNIQYF
TRBV4-1	TRBJ1-5	TRBD1	few	TGCGCCAGCAGCCAAGACCCGGGACAGAAAAATCAGCCCCAGCATTTT	CASSQDPGQKNQPQHF